The 14 T cell receptor beta chains presented below share a single source sample, sequenced in a study of T cell clones after liver transplantation. Sequenced by immunoSEQ multiplex PCR; TCRdb stores in-frame clones only, minus some. The profile shows 95,000 to 110,000 clones, about 81% of them singletons. This specimen was CD4+ T cells from blood, taken before liver transplant. Receptor source: a human donor who received a liver transplant.

The chain combines TRBV10-3 with TRBJ2-1, with 7 bases identical to TRBD2. The CDR3 runs 16 residues. Unmatched junction bases numbered 13, after V lost 5 bases and J lost 6 bases. Germline assignment: CDR1 ENHRY and CDR2 SYGVKD. The CDR3 is CAISSYSGREFNEQFF. The CDR3 DNA reads TGTGCCATCAGTTCTTATAGCGGGCGCGAATTCAATGAGCAGTTCTTC.

The genes are TRBV5-1 and TRBJ1-6; D gene ambiguous. Trimming removed 4 bases from V and 0 bases from J, with 14 bases in between. The CDR3 consists of 17 residues. The germline V gene encodes CDR1 SGHRS and CDR2 YFSETQ. Here the CDR3 DNA reads TGCGCCAGCAGCCCACGAGGCATAAGCTCCTATAATTCACCCCTCCACTTT. Its protein product is CASSPRGISSYNSPLHF.

The gene calls are TRBV5-6 and TRBJ1-6; D possibly corresponds to TRBD1 (6 bases). CDR1 and CDR2 (germline): SGHDT, YYEEEE. Trimming stripped 4 bases from V and 9 bases from J, with 17 bases between. The CDR3 extends over 15 amino acids. CDR3 bases: TGTGCCAGCAGCAGCTGGTGGAGGGGGATTTCACCCCTCCACTTT. Translating gives CASSSWWRGISPLHF. The whole variable domain, filled in from reference TRBV5-6 and TRBJ1-6, reads DAGVTQSPTHLIKTRGQQVTLRCSPKSGHDTVSWYQQALGQGPQFIFQYYEEEERQRGNFPDRFSGHQFPNYSSELNVNALLLGDSALYLCASSSWWRGISPLHFGNGTRLTVT.

This sequence joins TRBV7-2 and TRBJ1-1, with a possible D match to TRBD1 (6 bases). V was shortened by 5 bases and J by 1 base, with 11 bases between the two germline ends. The CDR3 extends over 14 amino acids. Germline loops: CDR1 SGHTA, CDR2 FQGNSA. The CDR3 is CASSPRRGNTEAFF. DNA for the CDR3: TGTGCCAGCAGCCCCCGCAGGGGGAACACTGAAGCTTTCTTT.

The chain carries TRBV27 and TRBJ2-7, with TRBD2 identical over 8 bases. This CDR3 spans 15 amino acids. The junction had 13 bases not matched to a gene; V was cut back by 6 bases and J by 6 bases. Germline V gene lookup returns CDR1 MNHEY and CDR2 SMNVEV (reference sequence). The CDR3 region has the DNA TGTGCCAGCAGGCCAGAACTAGCGGAAGTATTCGAGCAGTACTTC. Translating it yields CASRPELAEVFEQYF.

This chain connects TRBV5-1 to TRBJ1-1; possibly TRBD1 for D (5 bases). V was shortened by 3 bases and J by 1 base, with 7 bases between the two germline ends. Germline CDR1 is SGHRS and CDR2 is YFSETQ. The CDR3 covers 13 residues. CDR3 in amino acids: CASSSTANTEAFF. The CDR3 region has the DNA TGCGCCAGCAGCTCGACAGCGAACACTGAAGCTTTCTTT.

V is TRBV28 and J is TRBJ1-3; D perhaps matches TRBD1 (5 bases). CDR1 is MDHEN and CDR2 is SYDVKM in the germline V gene. The CDR3 consists of 15 residues. Trimming took off 7 bases at V and 2 bases at J, with 15 bases between the two ends. CDR3 sequence reads: CASTPSWGTGNTIYF. The DNA of the CDR3 is TGTGCCAGCACCCCGAGCTGGGGGACTGGAAACACCATATATTTT.

V gene TRBV28 combines with J gene TRBJ2-7; D call uncertain. The V end was cut by 3 bases, the J end by 0 bases, with 9 bases between. The CDR3 extends over 14 amino acids. CDR1 is MDHEN, CDR2 SYDVKM, per germline. CDR3 coding DNA: TGTGCCAGCAGTTTGGACGGCTACTCCTACGAGCAGTACTTC. Translated: CASSLDGYSYEQYF.

The V call is TRBV6-1, the J call TRBJ2-7, with 8 bases matching TRBD1. The CDR3 has 13 amino acids. Germline-derived CDR1 and CDR2 are MNHNS and SASEGT. The junction had 9 bases not matched to a gene; V was cut back by 7 bases and J by 7 bases. The CDR3 reads CASNLQGAREQYF. The CDR3 DNA reads TGTGCCAGCAACCTTCAGGGGGCACGGGAGCAGTACTTC.

This clone has at least ten counts. DNA of the CDR3: TGTGCCAGCAGTCCTAACCTTAACTATGGCTACACCTTC. As protein: CASSPNLNYGYTF. The genes are TRBV2 and TRBJ1-2; no reliable D call. Germline V CDR1 and CDR2: SNHLY, FYNNEI. The CDR3 has 13 residues. Deletions cut 5 bases from V and 1 base from J, with 8 bases between.

The chain employs TRBV5-4 and TRBJ2-7; D may be TRBD1 (5 bases). Trimming shortened V by 3 bases and J by 0 bases, and 7 bases separated the two germline ends. Germline V gives CDR1 SGHNT, CDR2 YYREEE (reference sequence). The CDR3 is 13 amino acids. The CDR3 reads CASSWTNSYEQYF. CDR3 nucleotides: TGTGCCAGCAGCTGGACAAACTCCTACGAGCAGTACTTC.

The rearrangement links TRBV10-3 to TRBJ1-5; 9 bases line up with TRBD1. Germline loops: CDR1 ENHRY, CDR2 SYGVKD. The CDR3 loop spans 16 amino acids. V lost 0 bases and J lost 5; bases outside the gene matches: 5. Written as DNA, the CDR3 is TGTGCCATCAGTGAGTCCCAGGGACAGGGTCATCAGCCCCAGCATTTT. Encoded protein: CAISESQGQGHQPQHF.

The chain has TRBV6-5 and TRBJ1-1; D might be TRBD1 (6 bases). Germline CDR1 and CDR2: MNHEY and SVGAGI. The CDR3 contains 14 residues. The ends were cut back, 7 bases at V and 4 bases at J, with 16 bases in the middle. The CDR3 region has the DNA TGTGCCAGCAAGGCAACAGGGTCCGGCACTGAAGCTTTCTTT. It translates to CASKATGSGTEAFF.

V and J are TRBV28 and TRBJ1-5, with a possible D match to TRBD1 (5 bases). The CDR3 covers 15 residues. Per the germline V gene, CDR1 is MDHEN and CDR2 is SYDVKM. Trimming removed 6 bases at V and 6 bases at J, with 18 bases between. CDR3 protein: CASRATVTTGQPQHF. The CDR3 region has the DNA TGTGCCAGCAGAGCGACAGTAACAACGGGTCAGCCCCAGCATTTT.